One and the same sample provided the 4 T cell receptor beta chains below, sequenced in a study of T cells after yellow fever vaccination. TCRdb reprocessed the 5' RACE reads with MiXCR, giving one entry per CDR3 protein. This table holds around 530,000 distinct CDR3 sequences, around 17% found once. The source material was PBMCs, sampled roughly 5 days after the first yellow fever vaccination. Every receptor here comes from a man younger than 30 who received the YFV17D yellow fever vaccine.

The rearrangement joins TRBV3-1 to TRBJ1-6; 8 bases align to TRBD1. Germline CDR1 LGHDT, CDR2 YNNKEL (reference sequence). The CDR3 is 16 residues long. After removal of 4 bases from V and 3 bases from J, the junction contained 5 bases not matched to a gene. CDR3 bases: TGTGCCAGCAGCCCAGAGACAGGGGACTATAATTCACCCCTCCACTTT. Protein: CASSPETGDYNSPLHF.

The V call is TRBV7-9, the J call TRBJ1-1, with 8 bases lining up with TRBD1. Germline values: CDR1 SEHNR, CDR2 FQNEAQ (reference sequence). This CDR3 comprises 15 residues. J gave up 4 bases and V 2 bases, and 6 bases lay outside the gene matches. CDR3 coding DNA: TGTGCCAGCAGCTTAACAGGGGGTGGTAGCACTGAAGCTTTCTTT. The encoded protein is CASSLTGGGSTEAFF.

The J gene is TRBJ1-4, the V gene TRBV7-2; 7 bases map to TRBD1. The V gene's germline CDR1 is SGHTA and CDR2 FQGNSA. The ends lost 8 bases at V and 3 bases at J; junction bases unmatched: 9. The CDR3 has 15 amino acids. CDR3 loop: CASRKDRLPNEKLFF. CDR3 in DNA: TGTGCCAGCCGAAAGGACAGGCTACCTAATGAAAAACTGTTTTTT.

V usage is TRBV4-3 and J usage is TRBJ2-7; 8 bases are a match to TRBD1. V shed 1 base, J shed 4 bases, and the junction held 3 bases outside the gene matches. Germline V lookup: CDR1 LGHNA, CDR2 YSLEER. There are 14 residues in the CDR3. Written as DNA, the CDR3 is TGCGCCAGCAGCCAAGGGACAGGGCTATACGAGCAGTACTTC. It encodes CASSQGTGLYEQYF.